This TCR beta chain was documented in a study of patients and donors after allogeneic stem cell transplantation. Trimming pared 3 bases from V and 0 bases from J, leaving 9 bases between. Germline CDR1 MGHDK, CDR2 SYGVNS. The CDR3 is 14 amino acids. This clonotype was seen only a few times. In TCRdb, the RT-PCR reads were re-called with MiXCR into one record per CDR3 protein. The profile covers some 960,000 distinct CDR3 sequences, with approximately 18% appearing a single time and roughly 6.4% taken by the ten largest. Sequencing was done on a sample of blood, either unsorted or a sorted T cell fraction (not recorded which). The clonotype originates from a human donor who was either an allogeneic HSCT recipient or a stem cell or donor lymphocyte infusion donor (not recorded which). It is not recorded whose cells these are; they may come from a transplant donor. The chain employs TRBV25-1 and TRBJ2-7, with D perhaps assigned TRBD1 or TRBD2 (5 bases each). As DNA, the CDR3 is TGTGCCAGCAGTGATTCAGGGAGCTCCTACGAGCAGTACTTC. It is translated as CASSDSGSSYEQYF.